Described below is a single T cell receptor beta chain sequence and its context. Germline lookup yields CDR1 MDHEN and CDR2 SYDVKM. V lost 3 bases, J lost 6 bases, and 14 bases lay in between. The CDR3 is made up of 14 amino acids. Source study methods: Amplifying reference gene primers gave estimates of nucleated cell counts. TCRdb's table, derived via immunoSEQ multiplex PCR, lists solely in-frame clones and lacks some. V and J calls and clone size are those listed in that table; D and trimming were worked out from the DNA. The data show 60,000 to 90,000 clones, with around 85% seen just once and roughly 5.3% held by the top ten. This sample was included in a study of blood T cell repertoires in COVID-19. At the level of the study: The United States, Italy and Spain supplied acute and convalescent COVID-19 samples. The cDNA or gDNA used as material had been derived from T cells, B-cell-depleted T cells, or PBMCs.

The chain combines TRBV28 with TRBJ1-2; perhaps TRBD1 as D (6 bases). The receptor comes from a woman older than 75 with active or convalescent COVID-19. Sequenced: peripheral blood. The CDR3 DNA sequence: TGTGCCAGCAGTTTCACCTCAGGGGCCAATGGCTACACCTTC. This translates into CASSFTSGANGYTF.